A single sample gave rise to the 23 T cell receptor beta chains below, sequenced in a study of OX40 agonist ivuxolimab in advanced cancers. Repertoires were generated with immunoSEQ multiplex PCR, while TCRdb's copy carries only in-frame clones and drops some. Found here are about 110,000 clones, approximately 90% of them singletons; the top ten hold 0.66%. Sequencing was performed on CD4+ or CD8+ T cells sorted from blood, taken in a trial of the OX40 agonist ivuxolimab. The receptors shown here come from an adult with an advanced solid tumor such as melanoma, head and neck, liver or kidney cancer.

The chain uses TRBV6-1 and TRBJ2-4; weak D call: TRBD1 (6 bases). The CDR3 has 14 amino acids. V was trimmed by 6 bases and J by 1 base, leaving 10 bases between them. CDR1 is MNHNS and CDR2 is SASEGT in the germline V gene. As DNA, the CDR3 is TGTGCCAGCAGCTTCAGGGGTGCCAAAAACATTCAGTACTTC. Protein sequence: CASSFRGAKNIQYF.

This clone was seen once. The chain is built from TRBV30 and TRBJ2-2, with 8 bases aligning to TRBD2. There are 16 residues in the CDR3. Unmatched junction bases numbered 7, after V lost 1 base and J lost 3 bases. Germline lookup yields CDR1 GTSNPN and CDR2 SVGIG (reference sequence). The CDR3 nucleotides read TGTGCCTGGAGTGCCCGGGGGGGGTCTTACACCGGGGAGCTGTTTTTT. This translates into CAWSARGGSYTGELFF. The entire variable domain, with the rest obtained from reference TRBV30 and TRBJ2-2, is as follows: SQTIHQWPATLVQPVGSPLSLECTVEGTSNPNLYWYRQAAGRGLQLLFYSVGIGQISSEVPQNLSASRPQDRQFILSSKKLLLSDSGFYLCAWSARGGSYTGELFFGEGSRLTVL.

The chain employs TRBV18 and TRBJ1-4; D call uncertain. Trimming took off 4 bases at V and 8 bases at J, with 11 bases between the two ends. The CDR3 spans 13 residues. Germline-derived CDR1 and CDR2 are KGHSH and LQKENI. The CDR3 here is CASSREEGEKLFF. The CDR3 DNA reads TGTGCCAGCTCACGGGAAGAAGGGGAAAAACTGTTTTTT. The entire variable domain, with the rest obtained from reference TRBV18 and TRBJ1-4, is as follows: NAGVMQNPRHLVRRRGQEARLRCSPMKGHSHVYWYRQLPEEGLKFMVYLQKENIIDESGMPKERFSAEFPKEGPSILRIQQVVRGDSAAYFCASSREEGEKLFFGSGTQLSVL.

V is TRBV5-1 and J is TRBJ1-3, with 11 bases matching TRBD1. The CDR3 loop spans 20 amino acids. The ends lost 0 bases at V and 0 bases at J; junction bases unmatched: 11. Germline V CDR1 and CDR2: SGHRS, YFSETQ. CDR3 amino acids: CASSLAFSGQGASSGNTIYF. CDR3 nucleotide sequence: TGCGCCAGCAGCTTGGCCTTTTCCGGACAGGGGGCAAGCTCTGGAAACACCATATATTTT. Looking up the rest from reference TRBV5-1 and TRBJ1-3 gives the full variable domain: KAGVTQTPRYLIKTRGQQVTLSCSPISGHRSVSWYQQTPGQGLQFLFEYFSETQRNKGNFPGRFSGRQFSNSRSEMNVSTLELGDSALYLCASSLAFSGQGASSGNTIYFGEGSWLTVV.

CDR3: CASSASDAAAYEQYF. As DNA, the CDR3 is TGTGCCAGCAGCGCCTCCGACGCCGCAGCCTACGAGCAGTACTTC. This chain joins TRBV7-6 and TRBJ2-7; D uncertain. Trimming cost V 5 bases and J 2 bases, with 16 bases left between them. This CDR3 has 15 residues. The germline V gene has CDR1 SGHVS and CDR2 FNYEAQ.

The V gene is TRBV9, the J gene TRBJ1-6; TRBD1 matches 7 bases. The CDR3 is 15 amino acids. V lost 2 bases, J lost 7 bases, and 6 bases stayed unmatched. Germline lookup yields CDR1 SGDLS and CDR2 YYNGEE. CDR3 protein: CASSVNNRGNSPLHF. The DNA for the CDR3 is TGTGCCAGCAGCGTTAATAACAGGGGAAATTCACCCCTCCACTTT.

The chain is built from TRBV5-1 and TRBJ2-7; no firm D call. The CDR3 has 11 residues. Between the trimmed V and J ends, which lost 0 bases and 7 bases, there was a span of 5 bases. CDR1 SGHRS and CDR2 YFSETQ come from the germline V gene. The CDR3 nucleotides are TGCGCCAGCAGCTTGGGTCTGGAGCAGTACTTC. Amino acids: CASSLGLEQYF.

This rearrangement joins TRBV7-2 to TRBJ1-2; D unclear. This CDR3 comprises 17 residues. V lost 1 base, J lost 1 base, and 16 bases lay in between. Germline V gene sequence: CDR1 SGHTA, CDR2 FQGNSA. The CDR3 is CASSLGRAGVLNYGYTF. The DNA for the CDR3 is TGTGCCAGCAGCTTAGGCCGGGCAGGAGTGCTTAACTATGGCTACACCTTC.

This sequence joins TRBV11-3 and TRBJ2-6; 8 nucleotides match TRBD1. The CDR3 extends over 16 amino acids. Trimming cost V 5 bases and J 2 bases; bases outside gene matches: 5. Germline V lookup: CDR1 SGHNT, CDR2 YENEEA. The CDR3: CASSTPTGAGANVLTF. In nucleotides, the CDR3 is TGTGCCAGCAGCACGCCGACAGGGGCTGGGGCCAACGTCCTGACTTTC.

V and J are TRBV5-4 and TRBJ2-3, with 9 bases fitting TRBD2. Trimming removed 1 base from V and 0 bases from J; junction bases left unmatched: 3. Germline CDR1 SGHNT, CDR2 YYREEE (reference sequence). The CDR3 length is 16 residues. The CDR3, as DNA: TGTGCCAGCAGCTTGCGTCTAGCGGGGAGCACAGATACGCAGTATTTT. This encodes CASSLRLAGSTDTQYF.

This chain connects TRBV19 to TRBJ2-2, with 12 bases that match TRBD1. The CDR3 runs 15 residues. The V and J ends lost 7 bases and 7 bases, in that order; junction bases with no gene match: 7. The germline V gene has CDR1 LNHDA and CDR2 SQIVND (reference sequence). The CDR3 sequence: CASTPGQGAYGELFF. The DNA for the CDR3 is TGTGCCAGTACGCCGGGACAGGGGGCTTACGGGGAGCTGTTTTTT.

The gene calls are TRBV18 and TRBJ1-4; 9 bases match TRBD1. The CDR3 runs to 15 residues. After removal of 4 bases from V and 5 bases from J, the junction contained 5 bases not matched to a gene. Germline V lookup: CDR1 KGHSH, CDR2 LQKENI. Written as DNA, the CDR3 is TGTGCCAGCTCACGGGACAGGGCTTCGAATGAAAAACTGTTTTTT. This encodes CASSRDRASNEKLFF.

This sequence joins TRBV9 and TRBJ2-2; D gene unclear. The CDR3 has 15 residues. The V and J ends lost 0 bases and 4 bases respectively, with 10 bases between them. The germline CDR1 and CDR2 sequences are SGDLS and YYNGEE. The CDR3 loop is CASSVVSVSTGELFF. The CDR3 coding sequence is TGTGCCAGCAGCGTAGTGAGCGTATCCACCGGGGAGCTGTTTTTT.

The rearrangement joins TRBV30 to TRBJ1-4, with 9 bases identical to TRBD1. V dropped 3 bases and J dropped 8; count of bases not matched to a gene: 10. The CDR3 has 15 residues. Looked up from germline, CDR1 is GTSNPN and CDR2 is SVGIG (reference sequence). For the CDR3, the DNA is TGTGCCTGGAGCACATTGGGACAGGGTTTCGAAAAACTGTTTTTT. Translation gives CAWSTLGQGFEKLFF. Based on the CDR3 plus reference TRBV30 and TRBJ1-4, the full variable domain is SQTIHQWPATLVQPVGSPLSLECTVEGTSNPNLYWYRQAAGRGLQLLFYSVGIGQISSEVPQNLSASRPQDRQFILSSKKLLLSDSGFYLCAWSTLGQGFEKLFFGSGTQLSVL.

The V call is TRBV5-4, the J call TRBJ2-3, with 7 bases that match TRBD2. The CDR3 has 14 residues. The trim removed 4 bases at V and 0 bases at J, leaving 2 bases unmatched. The germline V gene has CDR1 SGHNT and CDR2 YYREEE (reference sequence). The CDR3 nucleotides are TGTGCCAGCAGCCTTAGCGGGAGCACAGATACGCAGTATTTT. Amino acids: CASSLSGSTDTQYF.

V usage is TRBV7-5 and J usage is TRBJ2-5. TRBV7-5 represents a pseudogene. This CDR3 comprises 15 residues. The CDR3 nucleotides are TGTGCCAGAAGCGTGGACGAAGCGACTCAAGAGACCCAGTACTTC. It is translated as CARSVDEATQETQYF.

The chain combines TRBV19 with TRBJ1-4, with D maybe TRBD1 (5 bases). V lost 0 bases, J lost 6 bases, and 5 bases lay in between. This CDR3 is 13 amino acids long. Germline V gene lookup returns CDR1 LNHDA and CDR2 SQIVND (reference sequence). CDR3 sequence reads: CASSIDRDEKLFF. The CDR3 DNA is TGTGCCAGTAGTATAGACAGGGATGAAAAACTGTTTTTT. The full variable domain, rest sourced from reference TRBV19 and TRBJ1-4, is DGGITQSPKYLFRKEGQNVTLSCEQNLNHDAMYWYRQDPGQGLRLIYYSQIVNDFQKGDIAEGYSVSREKKESFPLTVTSAQKNPTAFYLCASSIDRDEKLFFGSGTQLSVL.

This chain joins TRBV29-1 and TRBJ1-1; D may be TRBD1 (5 bases). The CDR3 is 13 residues long. The ends were cut back, 6 bases at V and 1 base at J, with 12 bases in the middle. Per the germline V gene, CDR1 is SQVTM and CDR2 is ANQGSEA. Here the CDR3 DNA reads TGCAGCGTGGAGGAGACAGAGAACACTGAAGCTTTCTTT. This translates into CSVEETENTEAFF.

This chain connects TRBV6-1 to TRBJ2-5, with D possibly called TRBD1 or TRBD2 (6 bases each). CDR3 length: 14 amino acids. The V end lost 3 bases, the J end lost 5 bases, and 13 bases lay between the germline ends. Germline V lookup: CDR1 MNHNS, CDR2 SASEGT. For the CDR3, the DNA is TGTGCCAGCAGTGAGCTCAGGAGGGGGGAGACCCAGTACTTC. Amino acid sequence: CASSELRRGETQYF.

This chain connects TRBV19 to TRBJ1-5, with D perhaps matching TRBD1 (5 bases). V shed 4 bases and J shed 5 bases, with 21 bases lying between them. There are 17 residues in the CDR3. Germline V gives CDR1 LNHDA, CDR2 SQIVND (reference sequence). The CDR3, as DNA: TGTGCCAGTAGTAGTCCCCTGGGCAGGGCCGGGGATCAGCCCCAGCATTTT. Amino acids: CASSSPLGRAGDQPQHF.

The chain couples TRBV5-4 to TRBJ2-7; the D is unclear. Germline lookup yields CDR1 SGHNT and CDR2 YYREEE (reference sequence). The CDR3 covers 14 residues. The ends were cut back, 1 base at V and 4 bases at J, with 12 bases in the middle. DNA for the CDR3: TGTGCCAGCAGCTTGAGGCCCGGTCCATACGAGCAGTACTTC. Its translation: CASSLRPGPYEQYF. Supplemented by reference TRBV5-4 and TRBJ2-7, the full variable domain reads ETGVTQSPTHLIKTRGQQVTLRCSSQSGHNTVSWYQQALGQGPQFIFQYYREEENGRGNFPPRFSGLQFPNYSSELNVNALELDDSALYLCASSLRPGPYEQYFGPGTRLTVT.

The genes are TRBV5-4 and TRBJ2-3; D is tentatively TRBD1 or TRBD2 (5 bases each). Trimming removed 2 bases at V and 6 bases at J, with 13 bases between. The CDR3 is 14 residues long. CDR1 is SGHNT and CDR2 is YYREEE in the germline V gene (reference sequence). Here the CDR3 DNA reads TGTGCCAGCAGCTTCCCGGGACGGTCGGATACGCAGTATTTT. This translates into CASSFPGRSDTQYF.

The V and J genes are TRBV19 and TRBJ2-5; TRBD1 might be the D (6 bases). The CDR3 is made up of 16 amino acids. Trimming cost V 6 bases and J 5 bases, with 22 bases left between them. The germline V gene has CDR1 LNHDA and CDR2 SQIVND (reference sequence). CDR3 in amino acids: CASSHPGQGSWETQYF. The CDR3, as DNA: TGTGCCAGTAGCCACCCCGGTCAGGGGAGTTGGGAGACCCAGTACTTC. The full variable domain, with the rest looked up from reference TRBV19 and TRBJ2-5, is DGGITQSPKYLFRKEGQNVTLSCEQNLNHDAMYWYRQDPGQGLRLIYYSQIVNDFQKGDIAEGYSVSREKKESFPLTVTSAQKNPTAFYLCASSHPGQGSWETQYFGPGTRLLVL.